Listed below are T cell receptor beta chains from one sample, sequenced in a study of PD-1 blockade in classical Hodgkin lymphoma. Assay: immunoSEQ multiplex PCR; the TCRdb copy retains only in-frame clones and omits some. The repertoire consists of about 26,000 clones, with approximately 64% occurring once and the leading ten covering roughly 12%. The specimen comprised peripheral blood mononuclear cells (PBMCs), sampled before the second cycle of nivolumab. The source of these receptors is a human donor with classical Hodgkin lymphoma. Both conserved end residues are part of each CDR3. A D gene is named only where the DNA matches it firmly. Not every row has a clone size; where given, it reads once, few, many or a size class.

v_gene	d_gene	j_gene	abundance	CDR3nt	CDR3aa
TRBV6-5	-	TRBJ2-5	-	TGTGCCAGCAGTTACGGGGAGAGGCCCGGGGAGACCCAGTACTTC	CASSYGERPGETQYF
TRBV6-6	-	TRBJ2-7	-	TGTGCCAGCAGTTACGTTTTTAACCCCGAGCAGTACTTC	CASSYVFNPEQYF
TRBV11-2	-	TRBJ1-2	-	TGTGCCAGCAGCTCCGAGTTACATGGCTACACCTTC	CASSSELHGYTF
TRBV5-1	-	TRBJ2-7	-	TGCGCCAGCAGCTGGGACTCTGGCGGAGTCCCCTACGAGCAGTACTTC	CASSWDSGGVPYEQYF
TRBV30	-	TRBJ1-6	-	TGTGCCTGGAGCCCTGGGGGGCCCCTTCACTTT	CAWSPGGPLHF
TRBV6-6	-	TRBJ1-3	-	TGTGCCAGCAGTTCTACTCTTTGGTCTGGAAACACCATATATTTT	CASSSTLWSGNTIYF
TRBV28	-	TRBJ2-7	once	TGTGCCAGCAGAATGCCAGGGACCGGCGAGCAGTACTTC	CASRMPGTGEQYF
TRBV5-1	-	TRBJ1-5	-	TGCGCCAGCAGCTTGGAAGGGGTCCGCAATCAGCCCCAGCATTTT	CASSLEGVRNQPQHF
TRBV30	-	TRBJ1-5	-	TGTGCCTGGAGGCAAGGGGGTTGGGGGGGCAATCAGCCCCAGCATTTT	CAWRQGGWGGNQPQHF
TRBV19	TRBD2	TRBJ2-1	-	TGTGCCAGTAGTAAAAGCGGGGCCAAAAACAATGAGCAGTTCTTC	CASSKSGAKNNEQFF
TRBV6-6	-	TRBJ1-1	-	TGTGCCACCCTTCCAGGGGCACCAGGATCGGAAGCTTTCTTT	CATLPGAPGSEAFF
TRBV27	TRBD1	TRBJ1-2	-	TGTGCCAGCAGAAGGACAGGCACAGCCCATAACTATGGCTACACCTTC	CASRRTGTAHNYGYTF
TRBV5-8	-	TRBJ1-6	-	TGTGCCAGCAGCTTGGCCCAGGCGCCTAATTCACCCCTCCACTTT	CASSLAQAPNSPLHF
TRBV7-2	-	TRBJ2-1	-	TGTGCCAGCAGCTTAGCGGGAGGTTTCAATGAGCAGTTCTTC	CASSLAGGFNEQFF
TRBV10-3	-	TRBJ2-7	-	TGTGCCATCAGTCCGGCCCGGGACGAGCAGTACTTC	CAISPARDEQYF
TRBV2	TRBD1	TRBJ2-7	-	TGTGCCAGCAGTTCCTCCGGGACAGGGGTTCGGGAGCAGTACTTC	CASSSSGTGVREQYF
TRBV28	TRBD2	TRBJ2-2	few	TGTGCCAGCAGTTTAGCGGGAGGACCCGGGGAGCTGTTTTTT	CASSLAGGPGELFF
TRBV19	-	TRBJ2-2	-	TGTGCCAGTACTTTACTGGGGGCCCCCGGGGAGCTGTTTTTT	CASTLLGAPGELFF
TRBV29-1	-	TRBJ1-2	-	TGCAGCGTTGTAAGGCAGGGAGGCTACACCTTC	CSVVRQGGYTF
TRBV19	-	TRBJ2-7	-	TGTGCCAGTAGTGAGACAGGTGGTGGAAACACCTACGAGCAGTACTTC	CASSETGGGNTYEQYF
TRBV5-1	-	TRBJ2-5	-	TGCGCCAGCAGCTTCCGGGGGATTCTGGAGACCCAGTACTTC	CASSFRGILETQYF
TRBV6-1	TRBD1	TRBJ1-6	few	TGTGCCAGCAGTGATCCGGGACAGGGCTTTTTGGCACCCCTCCACTTT	CASSDPGQGFLAPLHF
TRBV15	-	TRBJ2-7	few	TGTGCCACCAGCACGGACTCCTACGAGCAGTACTTC	CATSTDSYEQYF
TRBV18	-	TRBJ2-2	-	TGTGCCAGCTCATCATCTTGGACTGTTACCAGGAACGGGGAGCTGTTTTTT	CASSSSWTVTRNGELFF
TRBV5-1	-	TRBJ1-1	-	TGCGCCAGCAGCCTTAACGTTGGTACAAGAGCTTTCTTT	CASSLNVGTRAFF
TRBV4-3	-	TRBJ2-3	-	TGCGCCAGCAGCCAAGGCACGGGGCTAGGAGATACGCAGTATTTT	CASSQGTGLGDTQYF
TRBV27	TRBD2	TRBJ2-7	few	TGTGCCAGCAGTCCGCCCGGGACTAGGGGGAAAGAGCAGTACTTC	CASSPPGTRGKEQYF
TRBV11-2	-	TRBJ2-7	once	TGTGCCAGCAGCTTTCGTGCCTTACTCTACGAGCAGTACTTC	CASSFRALLYEQYF
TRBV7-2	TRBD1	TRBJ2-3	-	TGTGCCAGCAGCACCCGGGCGCGGACAGGTCTTACAGATACGCAGTATTTT	CASSTRARTGLTDTQYF
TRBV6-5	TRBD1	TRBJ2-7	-	TGTGCCAGCAGCCCGGGGGACAGGTTATCCTACGAGCAGTACTTC	CASSPGDRLSYEQYF
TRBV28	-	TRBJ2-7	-	TGTGCCAGCACCGCAGGAACCTACGAGCAGTACTTC	CASTAGTYEQYF
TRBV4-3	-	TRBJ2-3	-	TGCGCCAGCAGCCAAGGGGGGGACTTCACAGATACGCAGTATTTT	CASSQGGDFTDTQYF
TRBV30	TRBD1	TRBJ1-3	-	TGTGCCTGGGGACAGGGCAACTCTGGAAACACCATATATTTT	CAWGQGNSGNTIYF
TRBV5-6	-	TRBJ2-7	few	TGTGCCAGCAGCCCCACGCTCGGCGGACGCCTCTACGAGCAGTACTTC	CASSPTLGGRLYEQYF
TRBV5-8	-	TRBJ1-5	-	TGTGCCAGCAGCTCGGGGCGATTTCAGCCCCAGCATTTT	CASSSGRFQPQHF
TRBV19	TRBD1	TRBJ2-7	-	TGTGCCAGTAGTATTCAGGGGACAGGGGGCTACGAGCAGTACTTC	CASSIQGTGGYEQYF
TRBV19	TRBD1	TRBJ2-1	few	TGTGCCAGTAGTATAGGGGACAGGGCTTACAATGAGCAGTTCTTC	CASSIGDRAYNEQFF
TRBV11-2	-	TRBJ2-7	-	TGTGCCAGCAGCTTCTCGCCCTACGAGCAGTACTTC	CASSFSPYEQYF